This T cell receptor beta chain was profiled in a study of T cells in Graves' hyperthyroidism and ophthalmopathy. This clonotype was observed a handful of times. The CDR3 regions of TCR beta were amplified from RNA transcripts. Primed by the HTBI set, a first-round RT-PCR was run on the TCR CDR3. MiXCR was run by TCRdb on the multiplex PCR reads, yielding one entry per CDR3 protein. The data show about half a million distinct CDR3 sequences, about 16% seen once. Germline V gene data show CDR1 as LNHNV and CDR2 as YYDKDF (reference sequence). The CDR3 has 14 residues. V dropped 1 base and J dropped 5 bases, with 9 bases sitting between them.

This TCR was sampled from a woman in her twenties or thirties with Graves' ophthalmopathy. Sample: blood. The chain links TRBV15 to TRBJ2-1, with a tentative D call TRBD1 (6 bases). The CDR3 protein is CATSRAAGDNEQFF. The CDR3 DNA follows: TGTGCCACCAGCAGAGCGGCAGGGGACAATGAGCAGTTCTTC. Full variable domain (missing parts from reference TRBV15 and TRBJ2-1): DAMVIQNPRYQVTQFGKPVTLSCSQTLNHNVMYWYQQKSSQAPKLLFHYYDKDFNNEADTPDNFQSRRPNTSFCFLDIRSPGLGDTAMYLCATSRAAGDNEQFFGPGTRLTVL.